One sample yielded the 32 T cell receptor beta chains listed below, sequenced in a study of blood T cells in healthy people across ages. Using a J-beta primer mix together with a sample-barcoded 5' primer, a second PCR was run for about 6 to 11 cycles. TCRdb passed the 5' RACE reads through MiXCR, listing each CDR3 protein once. The sample shows about 600,000 distinct CDR3 sequences, 40% to 50% of them seen only once. Sequencing was carried out using blood. The receptors originated from a man aged 80 or over in good health.

The chain carries TRBV20-1 and TRBJ2-3, with D uncertain. The CDR3 is made up of 12 amino acids. Trimming took 4 bases from V and 6 from J, leaving 11 bases between them. In germline, CDR1 is DFQATT, CDR2 SNEGSKA (reference sequence). The CDR3 DNA sequence: TGCAGTGCTATCCTGCCTGGGGATACGCAGTATTTT. Its protein is CSAILPGDTQYF.

This clonotype was seen only a few times. The rearrangement links TRBV20-1 to TRBJ2-7; D is uncertain. V dropped 2 bases and J dropped 5 bases, with 4 bases sitting between them. Germline lookup yields CDR1 DFQATT and CDR2 SNEGSKA (reference sequence). The CDR3 extends over 10 amino acids. In DNA form, the CDR3 reads TGCAGTGCTAGAACTCACGAGCAGTACTTC. This translates into CSARTHEQYF.

The rearrangement links TRBV5-1 to TRBJ2-5; 7 nucleotides align to TRBD2. Germline trimming cut 2 bases from V and 0 bases from J; bases unmatched to any gene: 1. From germline, CDR1 is SGHRS and CDR2 YFSETQ. This CDR3 region has 14 residues. For the CDR3, the DNA is TGCGCCAGCAGCTTCACTAGCGACCAAGAGACCCAGTACTTC. Translation: CASSFTSDQETQYF.

The rearrangement links TRBV7-3 to TRBJ1-2, with TRBD1 as a possible D gene (6 bases). There are 13 residues in the CDR3. Per the germline V gene, CDR1 is SGHTA and CDR2 is FQGTGA. V lost 1 base and J 6 bases, leaving 9 bases between the germline ends. CDR3 sequence (DNA): TGTGCCAGCAGCTTAAACAGGGATCATGGCTACACCTTC. Translating gives CASSLNRDHGYTF. The variable domain in full, completed from reference TRBV7-3 and TRBJ1-2, reads GAGVSQTPSNKVTEKGKYVELRCDPISGHTALYWYRQSLGQGPEFLIYFQGTGAADDSGLPNDRFFAVRPEGSVSTLKIQRTERGDSAVYLCASSLNRDHGYTFGSGTRLTVV.

The chain recombines TRBV20-1 with TRBJ2-3; 10 bases line up with TRBD2. V was clipped by 0 bases and J by 0 bases; unmatched bases: 3. The CDR3 consists of 16 residues. The germline CDR1 and CDR2 sequences are DFQATT and SNEGSKA (reference sequence). In nucleotides, the CDR3 is TGCAGTGCTAGAGACCTAGCGGGGGTTAGCACAGATACGCAGTATTTT. Translation: CSARDLAGVSTDTQYF.

This clonotype appeared many times. The chain uses TRBV6-6 and TRBJ1-6, with 7 bases identical to TRBD1. This CDR3 has 16 amino acids. J lost 9 bases, V lost 0 bases, and 8 bases had no gene match. The germline V gene encodes CDR1 MNHNY and CDR2 SVGAGI (reference sequence). The CDR3 DNA sequence: TGTGCCAGCAGTTACTCCCCTACAGGGGCAGGTTCACCCCTCCACTTT. Amino acids: CASSYSPTGAGSPLHF.

This clonotype showed up just a few times. A much larger clone differs from this one at a single base, so this may be a read error. The genes are TRBV6-6 and TRBJ2-5; 9 positions match TRBD2. The CDR3 is 13 amino acids. Per the germline V gene, CDR1 is MNHNY and CDR2 is SVGAGI (reference sequence). The V and J ends lost 11 bases and 11 bases, in that order; junction bases with no gene match: 15. The CDR3 nucleotides read TGTGCCGCCGCGGGGGGGGCTTCAAATGAGCAGTACTTC. This encodes CAAAGGASNEQYF.

The V gene is TRBV4-3, the J gene TRBJ2-1; D is uncertain. The CDR3 contains 18 residues. Germline CDR1 and CDR2: LGHNA and YSLEER. The V and J ends lost 3 bases and 5 bases respectively, with 23 bases between them. This chain's CDR3 is CASSHQPRSVSVNNEQFF. Written as DNA, the CDR3 is TGCGCCAGCAGCCACCAACCAAGAAGCGTCAGCGTTAACAATGAGCAGTTCTTC.

This rearrangement joins TRBV5-1 to TRBJ2-1; D ambiguous. The CDR3 covers 11 residues. Deletions cut 4 bases from V and 8 bases from J, with 7 bases between. The V gene's germline CDR1 is SGHRS and CDR2 YFSETQ. The CDR3, as DNA: TGCGCCAGCAGCATATCTCATGAGCAGTTCTTC. Encoded protein: CASSISHEQFF. Based on the CDR3 plus reference TRBV5-1 and TRBJ2-1, the full variable domain is KAGVTQTPRYLIKTRGQQVTLSCSPISGHRSVSWYQQTPGQGLQFLFEYFSETQRNKGNFPGRFSGRQFSNSRSEMNVSTLELGDSALYLCASSISHEQFFGPGTRLTVL.

There are a few counts of this clonotype. J is TRBJ2-1 and V is TRBV7-3; D assignment may be TRBD1 or TRBD2 (6 bases each). Germline V lookup: CDR1 SGHTA, CDR2 FQGTGA. The V and J ends lost 6 bases and 0 bases respectively, with 15 bases between them. There are 16 residues in the CDR3. CDR3 coding DNA: TGTGCCAGCAGTAAAGGGGGGACTTACTCCTACAATGAGCAGTTCTTC. Protein sequence: CASSKGGTYSYNEQFF.

This chain links TRBV25-1 with TRBJ1-2; maybe TRBD1 (6 bases). Germline loops: CDR1 MGHDK, CDR2 SYGVNS. Trimming shortened V by 2 bases and J by 0 bases, and 13 bases separated the two germline ends. The CDR3 extends over 16 amino acids. The CDR3 DNA reads as TGTGCCAGCAGTGAAGGGGGCAGGGTGGCTAACTATGGCTACACCTTC. Amino acids: CASSEGGRVANYGYTF.

This clonotype has ten or more counts. The CDR3 protein is CASSQDPRGPYEQYF. The CDR3 DNA follows: TGCGCCAGCAGCCAAGACCCCAGGGGTCCATACGAGCAGTACTTC. The genes are TRBV4-3 and TRBJ2-7; tentatively, D is TRBD1 (6 bases). The V end lost 0 bases, the J end lost 4 bases, and 13 bases lay between the germline ends. The CDR3 has 15 residues. Looked up from germline, CDR1 is LGHNA and CDR2 is YSLEER.

This chain connects TRBV25-1 to TRBJ2-7; tentative D call: TRBD2 (6 bases). The CDR3 runs 12 residues. The V and J ends lost 6 bases and 7 bases respectively, with 13 bases between them. Germline CDR1 reads MGHDK; CDR2 reads SYGVNS. The CDR3: CASRGGLVEQYF. The CDR3 DNA reads TGTGCCAGCAGGGGGGGTCTAGTTGAGCAGTACTTC.

This clonotype was observed a single time. The gene calls are TRBV7-2 and TRBJ2-5; TRBD2 aligns across 9 bases. Losses at the gene ends were 2 bases for V and 2 bases for J; bases not matched to a gene: 9. The CDR3 spans 17 residues. Germline V gene lookup returns CDR1 SGHTA and CDR2 FQGNSA. DNA of the CDR3: TGTGCCAGCAGCTTAACAGCCCCGCGGGGGGGTCAAGAGACCCAGTACTTC. This gives the protein CASSLTAPRGGQETQYF.

This chain connects TRBV6-2 or TRBV6-3 to TRBJ2-3, with D possibly matching TRBD2 (6 bases). The CDR3 spans 17 residues. V was trimmed by 4 bases and J by 5 bases, leaving 22 bases between them. CDR1 and CDR2 (germline): MNHEY, SVGEGT. This chain's CDR3 is CASSSPSGDRWEDTQYF. The CDR3 region has the DNA TGTGCCAGCAGTTCGCCCTCGGGGGACCGATGGGAAGATACGCAGTATTTT.

The rearrangement links TRBV7-2 to TRBJ2-1; D may be TRBD2 (5 bases). The CDR3 is 16 residues long. Trimming shortened V by 2 bases and J by 12 bases, and 23 bases separated the two germline ends. Per the germline V gene, CDR1 is SGHTA and CDR2 is FQGNSA. The CDR3 nucleotides are TGTGCCAGCAGCTTAATTTGGGGAGAAACTACAATGGGGCAGTTCTTC. It translates to CASSLIWGETTMGQFF. The full variable domain, its missing parts supplied by reference TRBV7-2 and TRBJ2-1, is GAGVSQSPSNKVTEKGKDVELRCDPISGHTALYWYRQSLGQGLEFLIYFQGNSAPDKSGLPSDRFSAERTGGSVSTLTIQRTQQEDSAVYLCASSLIWGETTMGQFFGPGTRLTVL.

The chain is built from TRBV15 and TRBJ2-7; possibly TRBD1 or TRBD2 for D (6 bases each). CDR1 and CDR2 (germline): LNHNV, YYDKDF (reference sequence). This CDR3 is 15 amino acids long. Trimming stripped 1 base from V and 4 bases from J, with 14 bases between. CDR3 DNA sequence: TGTGCCACCAGCAGAGTAGGGGGAGGACGGTACGAGCAGTACTTC. Its translation is CATSRVGGGRYEQYF.

The genes are TRBV6-6 and TRBJ1-5, with TRBD1 identical over 8 bases. The germline V gene encodes CDR1 MNHNY and CDR2 SVGAGI (reference sequence). The CDR3 runs 14 residues. V dropped 6 bases and J dropped 4; count of bases not matched to a gene: 5. The CDR3 is CASRLDRDNQPQHF. The CDR3 coding sequence is TGTGCCAGCAGACTGGACAGGGATAATCAGCCCCAGCATTTT.

V and J are TRBV27 and TRBJ1-6, with TRBD1 matching 9 bases. V lost 5 bases to trimming and J lost 10 bases; unmatched junction nucleotides: 6. The CDR3 totals 14 residues. CDR1 is MNHEY and CDR2 is SMNVEV in the germline V gene (reference sequence). In DNA form, the CDR3 reads TGTGCCAGCAGTGACGGACAGGGGCAATCACCCCTCCACTTT. Protein product: CASSDGQGQSPLHF.

The chain uses TRBV12-3 or TRBV12-4 and TRBJ1-1, with D uncertain. The CDR3 consists of 14 residues. V was clipped by 3 bases and J by 4 bases, with 12 bases between them. In DNA, the CDR3 is TGTGCCAGCAGTTTGGCGGGCTCTCGCACTGAAGCTTTCTTT. This sequence encodes CASSLAGSRTEAFF.

The rearrangement links TRBV28 to TRBJ2-7, with 7 bases matching TRBD1. Looked up from germline, CDR1 is MDHEN and CDR2 is SYDVKM. This CDR3 comprises 12 residues. After removal of 8 bases from V and 6 bases from J, the junction contained 7 bases not matched to a gene. CDR3: CASFTGAGEQYF. CDR3 nucleotide sequence: TGTGCCAGCTTTACAGGGGCTGGCGAGCAGTACTTC.

J is TRBJ2-3 and V is TRBV20-1, with D uncertain. Trimming took 1 base from V and 1 from J, leaving 12 bases between them. Germline V CDR1 and CDR2: DFQATT, SNEGSKA (reference sequence). CDR3 length: 15 residues. The DNA for the CDR3 is TGCAGTGCTAGAGCCCCTAAAAGAGGCACAGATACGCAGTATTTT. Its protein is CSARAPKRGTDTQYF.

The CDR3 coding sequence is TGTGCCAGCAGTTACCTGAGCGGAGCGAATTTCGAGCAGTACTTC. Encoded protein: CASSYLSGANFEQYF. V gene TRBV6-6 combines with J gene TRBJ2-7; D is possibly TRBD2 (5 bases). The CDR3 totals 15 residues. Germline loops: CDR1 MNHNY, CDR2 SVGAGI (reference sequence). Deletions cut 2 bases from V and 6 bases from J, with 17 bases between.

With respect to this clonotype: This may stem from a read error, because a much larger clone lies one nucleotide away. The J gene is TRBJ1-2, the V gene TRBV6-6; 8 nucleotides line up with TRBD1. The junction had 6 bases not matched to a gene; V was cut back by 5 bases and J by 4 bases. The CDR3 covers 14 residues. Germline assignment: CDR1 MNHNY and CDR2 SVGAGI (reference sequence). CDR3 amino acids: CASSPGDRIYGYTF. The DNA of the CDR3 is TGTGCCAGCAGTCCCGGGGACAGGATCTATGGCTACACCTTC.

The chain joins TRBV20-1 to TRBJ2-1; 8 nucleotides line up with TRBD2. The J segment lost 5 bases and the V segment lost 3 bases, leaving 6 bases of the junction unmatched. This CDR3 is built from 14 residues. Per germline, CDR1 DFQATT and CDR2 SNEGSKA (reference sequence). CDR3 loop: CSASSGLVNNEQFF. In nucleotides, the CDR3 is TGCAGTGCTAGCTCGGGACTAGTCAACAATGAGCAGTTCTTC.

In its sample, this clonotype was seen many times. The rearrangement uses TRBV6-6 and TRBJ2-5; TRBD1 agrees at 8 bases. J lost 1 base, V lost 2 bases, and 3 bases had no gene match. Germline-derived CDR1 and CDR2 are MNHNY and SVGAGI (reference sequence). This CDR3 is built from 15 residues. The CDR3 DNA follows: TGTGCCAGCAGTTACAAGGGACAGGCCCAAGAGACCCAGTACTTC. It yields the protein CASSYKGQAQETQYF.

This clonotype was counted between two and nine times. The chain employs TRBV20-1 and TRBJ2-3; D possibly corresponds to TRBD2 (6 bases). Germline loops: CDR1 DFQATT, CDR2 SNEGSKA (reference sequence). Trimming removed 5 bases from V and 11 bases from J, with 20 bases in between. The CDR3 extends over 13 amino acids. DNA of the CDR3: TGCAGTGCTGGCTTAACCGGGACTTCAATGCAGTATTTT. As protein: CSAGLTGTSMQYF.

The chain has TRBV7-9 and TRBJ1-1; no firm D call. Germline CDR1 SEHNR, CDR2 FQNEAQ (reference sequence). The CDR3 has 14 amino acids. V was cut by 4 bases and J by 6 bases, with 15 bases left in between. The CDR3 is CASSSRNLDSEAFF. The CDR3 DNA reads TGTGCCAGCAGCTCCAGAAACCTGGACTCTGAAGCTTTCTTT.

V usage is TRBV7-9 and J usage is TRBJ2-1; possible D gene TRBD2, 7 bases. The V gene lost 5 bases and the J gene lost 14 bases, with 16 bases spanning the gap. The CDR3 contains 12 residues. Germline assignment: CDR1 SEHNR and CDR2 FQNEAQ (reference sequence). The CDR3 bases are TGTGCCAGCAGCCCGAGGGGGGGAGTGGAGTTCTTC. It translates to CASSPRGGVEFF.

As for this clonotype: With a much larger clone just one base away, this may be a read error. The chain is built from TRBV7-9 and TRBJ2-1, with TRBD2 identical over 7 bases. The CDR3 contains 14 residues. The V and J ends lost 5 bases and 5 bases, in that order; junction bases with no gene match: 6. CDR1 is SEHNR and CDR2 is FQNEAQ in the germline V gene (reference sequence). As DNA, the CDR3 is TGTGCCAGCAGCGTGGTGGGGGGGAACAATGAGCAGTTCTTC. Encoded protein: CASSVVGGNNEQFF.

This rearrangement joins TRBV5-1 to TRBJ1-4; D gene unclear. The V and J ends lost 4 bases and 8 bases respectively, with 15 bases between them. The V gene's germline CDR1 is SGHRS and CDR2 YFSETQ. The CDR3 length is 14 residues. CDR3 DNA sequence: TGCGCCAGCAGCCTCGACGGAGTCGGCGAAAAACTGTTTTTT. Translation gives CASSLDGVGEKLFF.

This clonotype was detected many times. In DNA form, the CDR3 reads TGTGCCAGCAGTTACAGGGGATGGGTCACAGATACGCAGTATTTT. Translating it yields CASSYRGWVTDTQYF. This rearrangement joins TRBV6-5 to TRBJ2-3; D is possibly TRBD1 (5 bases). V lost 2 bases and J 2 bases, leaving 11 bases between the germline ends. Germline CDR1 is MNHEY and CDR2 is SVGAGI. This CDR3 comprises 15 residues.